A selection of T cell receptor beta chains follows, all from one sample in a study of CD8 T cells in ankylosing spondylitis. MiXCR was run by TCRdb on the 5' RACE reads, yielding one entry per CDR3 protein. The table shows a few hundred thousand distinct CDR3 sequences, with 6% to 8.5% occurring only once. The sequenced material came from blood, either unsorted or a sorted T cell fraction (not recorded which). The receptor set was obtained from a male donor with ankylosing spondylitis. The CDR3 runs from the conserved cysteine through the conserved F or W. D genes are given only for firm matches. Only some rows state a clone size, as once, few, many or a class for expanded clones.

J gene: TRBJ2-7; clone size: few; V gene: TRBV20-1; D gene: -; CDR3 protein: CSASKNRNSYEQYF; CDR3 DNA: TGCAGTGCTAGTAAGAACAGGAATTCCTACGAGCAGTACTTC
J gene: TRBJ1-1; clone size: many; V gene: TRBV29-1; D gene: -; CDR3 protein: CSVDFLPGRAEAFF; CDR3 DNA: TGCAGCGTTGACTTCTTGCCAGGGAGGGCTGAAGCTTTCTTT
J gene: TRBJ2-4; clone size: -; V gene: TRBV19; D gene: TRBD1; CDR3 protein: CASSDEGAAKNIQYF; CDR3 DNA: TGTGCCAGTTCGGACGAGGGGGCGGCCAAAAACATTCAGTACTTC
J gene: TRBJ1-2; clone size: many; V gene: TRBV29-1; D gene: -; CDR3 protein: CSAQGGGPRYGYTF; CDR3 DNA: TGCAGCGCGCAGGGAGGGGGGCCGCGGTATGGCTACACCTTC
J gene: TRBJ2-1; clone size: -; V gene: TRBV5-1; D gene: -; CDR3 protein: CASSLPGKGTNEQFF; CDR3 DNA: TGCGCCAGCAGCTTGCCAGGCAAGGGAACAAATGAGCAGTTCTTC
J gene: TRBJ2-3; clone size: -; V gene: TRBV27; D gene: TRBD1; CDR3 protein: CASSPSGGLTQYF; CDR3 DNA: TGTGCCAGCAGTCCATCAGGGGGCCTCACGCAGTATTTT
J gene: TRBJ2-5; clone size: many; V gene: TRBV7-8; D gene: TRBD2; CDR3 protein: CASSLASGGWETQYF; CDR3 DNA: TGTGCCAGCAGCTTAGCTAGCGGGGGTTGGGAGACCCAGTACTTC
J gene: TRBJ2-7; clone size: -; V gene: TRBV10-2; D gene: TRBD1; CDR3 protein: CASSGSGTGGEQYF; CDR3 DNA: TGCGCCAGCAGTGGATCCGGGACAGGGGGCGAGCAGTACTTC
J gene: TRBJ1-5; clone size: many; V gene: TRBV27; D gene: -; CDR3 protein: CASSPGQMSNQPQHF; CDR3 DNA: TGTGCCAGCAGCCCCGGACAGATGAGCAATCAGCCCCAGCATTTT
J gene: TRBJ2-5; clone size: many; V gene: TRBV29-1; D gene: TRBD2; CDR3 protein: CSVGTSGGVGETQYF; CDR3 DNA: TGCAGCGTTGGGACTAGCGGGGGGGTCGGAGAGACCCAGTACTTC
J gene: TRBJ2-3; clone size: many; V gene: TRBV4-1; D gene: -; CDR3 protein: CASSQGWGGTDTQYF; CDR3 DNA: TGCGCCAGCAGCCAAGGGTGGGGGGGCACAGATACGCAGTATTTT
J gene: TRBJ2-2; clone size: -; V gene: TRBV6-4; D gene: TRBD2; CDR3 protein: CASRGLAGTNTGELFF; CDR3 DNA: TGTGCCAGCAGGGGACTAGCGGGCACGAACACCGGGGAGCTGTTTTTT
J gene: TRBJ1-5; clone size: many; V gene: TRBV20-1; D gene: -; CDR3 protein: CSAREGGNQPQHF; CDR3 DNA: TGCAGTGCGCGAGAGGGCGGCAATCAGCCCCAGCATTTT
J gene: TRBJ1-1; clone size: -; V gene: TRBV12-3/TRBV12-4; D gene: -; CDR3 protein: CASSVGTPAVAFF; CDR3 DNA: TGTGCCAGCAGTGTCGGGACCCCCGCGGTGGCTTTCTTT
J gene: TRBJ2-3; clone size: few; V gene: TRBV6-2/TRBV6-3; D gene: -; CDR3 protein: CASSTTGNTQYF; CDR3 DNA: TGTGCCAGCAGTACCACTGGTAATACGCAGTATTTT
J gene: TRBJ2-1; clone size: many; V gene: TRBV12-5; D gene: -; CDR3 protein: CASGGGYEQFF; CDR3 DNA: TGTGCTAGTGGGGGGGGCTATGAGCAGTTCTTC
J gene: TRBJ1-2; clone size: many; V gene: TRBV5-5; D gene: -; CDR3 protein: CASSLSLRERFYGYTF; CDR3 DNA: TGTGCCAGCAGCTTATCCTTAAGGGAGAGGTTCTATGGCTACACCTTC
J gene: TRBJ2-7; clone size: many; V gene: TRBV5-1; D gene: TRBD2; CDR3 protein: CASSLWGSGRSSYEQYF; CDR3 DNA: TGCGCCAGCAGCTTGTGGGGTAGCGGGAGATCGTCCTACGAGCAGTACTTC
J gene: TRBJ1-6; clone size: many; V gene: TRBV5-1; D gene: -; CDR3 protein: CASTSSYNSPLHF; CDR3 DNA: TGCGCCAGTACAAGCTCCTATAATTCACCCCTCCACTTT
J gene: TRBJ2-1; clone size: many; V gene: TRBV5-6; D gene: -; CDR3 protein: CASSQTGAYNEQFF; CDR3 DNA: TGTGCCAGCAGCCAAACCGGGGCGTACAATGAGCAGTTCTTC
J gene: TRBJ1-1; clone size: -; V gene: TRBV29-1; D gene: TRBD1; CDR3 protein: CSVEVQGTEAFF; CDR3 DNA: TGCAGCGTTGAAGTACAGGGGACTGAAGCTTTCTTT
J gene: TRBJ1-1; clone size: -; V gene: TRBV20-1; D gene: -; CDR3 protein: CSARVYGNTEAFF; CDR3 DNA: TGCAGTGCTAGAGTTTACGGGAACACTGAAGCTTTCTTT
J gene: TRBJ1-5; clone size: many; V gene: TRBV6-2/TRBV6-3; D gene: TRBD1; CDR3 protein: CASSGNRGGNQPQHF; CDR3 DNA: TGTGCCAGCAGTGGGAACAGGGGCGGCAATCAGCCCCAGCATTTT
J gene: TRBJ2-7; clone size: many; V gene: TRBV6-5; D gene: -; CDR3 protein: CASSYSFSDSYSYEQYF; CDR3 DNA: TGTGCCAGCAGTTACTCCTTTTCGGACAGCTACTCCTACGAGCAGTACTTC
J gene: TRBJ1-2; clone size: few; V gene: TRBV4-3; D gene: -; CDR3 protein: CASSQGRLYGYTF; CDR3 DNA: TGCGCCAGCAGCCAAGGGCGGCTCTATGGCTACACCTTC
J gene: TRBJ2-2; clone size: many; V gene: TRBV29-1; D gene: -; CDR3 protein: CSVVGVLGELFF; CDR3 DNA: TGCAGCGTTGTAGGGGTTCTTGGGGAGCTGTTTTTT
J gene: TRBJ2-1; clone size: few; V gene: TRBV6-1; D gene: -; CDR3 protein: CASSPGNSYNEQFF; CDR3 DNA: TGTGCCAGCAGCCCTGGCAACTCCTACAATGAGCAGTTCTTC
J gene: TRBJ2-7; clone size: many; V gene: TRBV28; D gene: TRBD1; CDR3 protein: CASSYRGAPYEQYF; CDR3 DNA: TGTGCCAGCAGTTACAGGGGGGCCCCCTACGAGCAGTACTTC
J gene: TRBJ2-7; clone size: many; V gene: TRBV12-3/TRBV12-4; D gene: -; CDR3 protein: CASSPPGSSGDYEQYF; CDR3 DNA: TGTGCCAGCAGCCCACCCGGTTCTTCGGGGGACTACGAGCAGTACTTC
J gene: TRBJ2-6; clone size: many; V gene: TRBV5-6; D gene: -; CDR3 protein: CASSDGANVLTF; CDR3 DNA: TGTGCCAGCAGCGATGGGGCCAACGTCCTGACTTTC
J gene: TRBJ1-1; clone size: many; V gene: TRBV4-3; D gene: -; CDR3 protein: CASSQDSYGMNTEAFF; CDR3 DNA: TGCGCCAGCAGCCAAGATTCCTACGGGATGAACACTGAAGCTTTCTTT
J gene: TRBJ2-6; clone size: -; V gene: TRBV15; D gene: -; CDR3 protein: CATSRAGANVLTF; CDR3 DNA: TGTGCCACCAGCAGAGCTGGGGCCAACGTCCTGACTTTC
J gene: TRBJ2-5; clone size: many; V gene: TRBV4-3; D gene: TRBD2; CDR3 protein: CASSQAPGLAVQETQYF; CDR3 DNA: TGCGCCAGCAGCCAAGCTCCGGGACTAGCGGTCCAAGAGACCCAGTACTTC
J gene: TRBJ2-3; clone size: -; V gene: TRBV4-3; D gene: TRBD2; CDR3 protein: CASSQGDGGAGTDTQYF; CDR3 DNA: TGCGCCAGCAGCCAAGGAGACGGGGGGGCTGGGACAGATACGCAGTATTTT
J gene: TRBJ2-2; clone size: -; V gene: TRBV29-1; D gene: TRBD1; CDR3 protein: CSVTQGDSGELFF; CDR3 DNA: TGCAGCGTTACACAGGGGGACAGCGGGGAGCTGTTTTTT
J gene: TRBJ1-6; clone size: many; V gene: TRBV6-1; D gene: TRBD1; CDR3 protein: CASTVDRGRGNSPLHF; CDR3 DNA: TGTGCCAGCACCGTAGACAGGGGGCGCGGGAATTCACCCCTCCACTTT
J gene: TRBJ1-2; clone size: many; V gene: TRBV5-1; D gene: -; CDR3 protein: CASSLGLVPNVYGYTF; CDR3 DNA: TGCGCCAGCAGCTTGGGACTGGTTCCGAATGTGTATGGCTACACCTTC
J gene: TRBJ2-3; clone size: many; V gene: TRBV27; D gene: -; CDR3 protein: CASSLTPRGSTDTQYF; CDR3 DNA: TGTGCCAGCAGTTTAACACCACGGGGATCCACAGATACGCAGTATTTT
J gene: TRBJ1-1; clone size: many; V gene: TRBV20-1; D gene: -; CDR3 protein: CSAARDMNTEAFF; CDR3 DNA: TGCAGTGCTGCCAGGGACATGAACACTGAAGCTTTCTTT
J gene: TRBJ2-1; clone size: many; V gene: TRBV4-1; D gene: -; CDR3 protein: CASSQDGGFYNEQFF; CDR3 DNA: TGCGCCAGCAGCCAAGATGGCGGGTTTTACAATGAGCAGTTCTTC
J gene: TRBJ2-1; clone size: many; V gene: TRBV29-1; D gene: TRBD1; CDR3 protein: CSVPDRRNPYNEQFF; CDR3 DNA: TGCAGCGTGCCGGACAGGCGGAACCCCTACAATGAGCAGTTCTTC
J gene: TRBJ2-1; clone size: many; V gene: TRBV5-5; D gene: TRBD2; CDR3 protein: CASSLETSGSSYEQFF; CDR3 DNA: TGTGCCAGCAGCTTGGAAACTAGCGGGAGCTCTTATGAGCAGTTCTTC
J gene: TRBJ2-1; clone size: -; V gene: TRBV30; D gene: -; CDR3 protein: CAWSLGANEQFF; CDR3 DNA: TGTGCCTGGAGTTTAGGGGCCAATGAGCAGTTCTTC
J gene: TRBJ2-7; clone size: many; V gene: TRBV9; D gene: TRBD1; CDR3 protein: CASSDGQGITGRPHEQYF; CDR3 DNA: TGTGCCAGCAGCGACGGACAGGGGATCACCGGGAGGCCCCACGAGCAGTACTTC
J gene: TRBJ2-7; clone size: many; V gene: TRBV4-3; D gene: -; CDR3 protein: CASSPRRGRTHEQYF; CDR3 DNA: TGCGCCAGCAGCCCCCGTAGAGGGAGGACCCACGAGCAGTACTTC
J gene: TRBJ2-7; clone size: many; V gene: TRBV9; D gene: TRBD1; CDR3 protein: CASSGGDRTAYEQYF; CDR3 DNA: TGTGCCAGCAGCGGGGGGGACAGGACAGCCTACGAGCAGTACTTC